One and the same sample provided the 14 T cell receptor beta chains below, sequenced in a study of blood T cell repertoires in COVID-19. Assay used: immunoSEQ multiplex PCR; TCRdb lists only in-frame clones, some missing. The profile shows 200,000 to 300,000 clones, approximately 81% of them singletons. Sequenced input: peripheral blood. These receptors all come from an elderly woman with acute or convalescent COVID-19.

This clone was observed once. The CDR3 region is CASSIPGGVEGYTF. The CDR3 nucleotides are TGTGCCAGTAGTATCCCAGGGGGCGTCGAGGGCTACACCTTC. The chain couples TRBV19 to TRBJ1-2; 8 bases map to TRBD1. The V and J ends lost 3 bases and 8 bases, in that order; junction bases with no gene match: 8. There are 14 residues in the CDR3. Germline lookup yields CDR1 LNHDA and CDR2 SQIVND (reference sequence).

This clone has more than one count but fewer than ten. V and J are TRBV4-2 and TRBJ1-4; maybe TRBD1 (6 bases). This CDR3 contains 17 residues. Germline lookup yields CDR1 LGHNA and CDR2 YNFKEQ. V was trimmed by 4 bases and J by 3 bases, leaving 18 bases between them. The CDR3 region is CASSRVLGGAANEKLFF. The CDR3 bases are TGTGCCAGCAGCCGGGTCTTAGGGGGGGCGGCTAATGAAAAACTGTTTTTT.

The V call is TRBV5-1, the J call TRBJ1-6; maybe TRBD1 (6 bases). Trimming removed 0 bases from V and 7 bases from J, with 11 bases in between. CDR3 length: 15 residues. Germline loops: CDR1 SGHRS, CDR2 YFSETQ. In nucleotides, the CDR3 is TGCGCCAGCAGCTTGGATACAGGGACGAATTCACCCCTCCACTTT. It is translated as CASSLDTGTNSPLHF.

V usage is TRBV5-4 and J usage is TRBJ2-5, with D unclear. The CDR3 sequence is 12 residues long. V lost 4 bases and J 4 bases, leaving 8 bases between the germline ends. Germline values: CDR1 SGHNT, CDR2 YYREEE (reference sequence). The CDR3, as DNA: TGTGCCAGCAGCCCTCCCAGAGAGACCCAGTACTTC. Protein sequence: CASSPPRETQYF. The full variable domain, with the rest looked up from reference TRBV5-4 and TRBJ2-5, is ETGVTQSPTHLIKTRGQQVTLRCSSQSGHNTVSWYQQALGQGPQFIFQYYREEENGRGNFPPRFSGLQFPNYSSELNVNALELDDSALYLCASSPPRETQYFGPGTRLLVL.

The rearrangement joins TRBV4-1 to TRBJ1-2; tentative D call: TRBD1 (5 bases). This CDR3 comprises 16 residues. CDR1 and CDR2 (germline): MGHRA, YSYEKL. The ends were cut back, 1 base at V and 5 bases at J, with 17 bases in the middle. CDR3 DNA: TGCGCCAGCAGCCAAGGTCCGTCGATGGACACATATGGCTACACCTTC. As protein: CASSQGPSMDTYGYTF.

This clone has a handful of counts. This chain uses TRBV7-9 with TRBJ1-2, with 8 nucleotides matching TRBD1. The length of the CDR3 is 13 residues. Germline loops: CDR1 SEHNR, CDR2 FQNEAQ (reference sequence). J gave up 7 bases and V 5 bases, and 6 bases lay outside the gene matches. The CDR3, as DNA: TGTGCCAGCAGCCCACAGGGGGTTGGTGGCTACACCTTC. Amino acid sequence: CASSPQGVGGYTF.

V and J are TRBV5-6 and TRBJ2-5; TRBD1 agrees at 12 bases. In germline, CDR1 is SGHDT, CDR2 YYEEEE. Trimming took 0 bases from V and 5 from J; bases not matched to a gene: 11. This CDR3 region has 18 residues. Here the CDR3 DNA reads TGTGCCAGCAGCTTGGGGGACAGGGGGCCCACCCGTGGGGAGACCCAGTACTTC. Protein sequence: CASSLGDRGPTRGETQYF.

The chain uses TRBV28 and TRBJ2-5; 10 bases align to TRBD2. CDR3 length: 17 amino acids. The ends lost 8 bases at V and 0 bases at J; junction bases unmatched: 12. The V gene's germline CDR1 is MDHEN and CDR2 SYDVKM. The CDR3 coding sequence is TGTGCCAGCGGCTTGGGGCTAGCGGGAGCGAACCAAGAGACCCAGTACTTC. Its protein is CASGLGLAGANQETQYF. The entire variable domain, with the rest obtained from reference TRBV28 and TRBJ2-5, is as follows: DVKVTQSSRYLVKRTGEKVFLECVQDMDHENMFWYRQDPGLGLRLIYFSYDVKMKEKGDIPEGYSVSREKKERFSLILESASTNQTSMYLCASGLGLAGANQETQYFGPGTRLLVL.

The chain uses TRBV4-1 and TRBJ2-3; 11 bases map to TRBD2. The CDR3 extends over 17 amino acids. V gave up 0 bases and J gave up 0 bases; unmatched junction bases: 2. CDR1 is MGHRA and CDR2 is YSYEKL in the germline V gene. The CDR3, as DNA: TGCGCCAGCAGCCAAGATGCTAGCGGGAGGAGCACAGATACGCAGTATTTT. Amino acids: CASSQDASGRSTDTQYF.

This rearrangement joins TRBV5-4 to TRBJ2-3, with a tentative D call TRBD1 (5 bases). Germline CDR1 and CDR2: SGHNT and YYREEE (reference sequence). The CDR3 runs to 16 residues. V was cut by 1 base and J by 1 base, with 13 bases left in between. CDR3 bases: TGTGCCAGCAGCTTGCAGGGCAGACGCCGCACAGATACGCAGTATTTT. Its protein product is CASSLQGRRRTDTQYF.

CDR3 region: CASSEQGQGPYNEQFF. CDR3 nucleotides: TGCGCCAGCAGTGAGCAAGGGCAGGGCCCCTACAATGAGCAGTTCTTC. The chain combines TRBV10-1 with TRBJ2-1; possibly TRBD1 for D (5 bases). CDR1 and CDR2 from the germline V gene are WNHNN and SYGVQD (reference sequence). This CDR3 region has 16 residues. V was shortened by 2 bases and J by 2 bases, with 13 bases between the two germline ends.

This chain uses TRBV19 with TRBJ1-6; no clear D. This CDR3 region has 16 residues. The V gene's germline CDR1 is LNHDA and CDR2 SQIVND (reference sequence). The V gene lost 2 bases and the J gene lost 0 bases, with 8 bases spanning the gap. Here the CDR3 reads CASSITASSYNSPLHF. The CDR3 nucleotides read TGTGCCAGTAGTATAACAGCCAGCTCCTATAATTCACCCCTCCACTTT.

This clone appeared once. This rearrangement joins TRBV7-3 to TRBJ1-1; D is possibly TRBD1 (5 bases). The CDR3 has 15 residues. Germline V gene sequence: CDR1 SGHTA, CDR2 FQGTGA. With 0 bases removed from V and 3 bases from J, the gap between germline ends came to 11 bases. CDR3 nucleotides: TGTGCCAGCAGCTTAACCCCGACAGACTACACTGAAGCTTTCTTT. The encoded protein is CASSLTPTDYTEAFF.

This clone is a singleton in its sample. The chain recombines TRBV3-1 (or the pseudogene TRBV3-2) with TRBJ1-2, with 10 bases aligning to TRBD1. Germline lookup yields CDR1 LGHDT and CDR2 YNNKEL (reference sequence). CDR3 size: 13 residues. After removal of 6 bases from V and 8 bases from J, the junction contained 6 bases not matched to a gene. The CDR3 reads CASSDRGHSGYTF. DNA of the CDR3: TGTGCCAGCAGTGACAGGGGGCACTCCGGCTACACCTTC.